Here is one TCR beta chain with its context. At one of its ends the junction is not consistent with the germline gene, which may arise from a read error. This sample was taken from a study of blood T cell repertoires in COVID-19. The wider study: Acute and convalescent COVID-19 samples came from the United States, Italy and Spain. The analysed material was cDNA or gDNA that came from T cells, B-cell-depleted T cells, or PBMCs.

This CDR3 has 13 residues. Germline V gene lookup returns CDR1 SGHDT and CDR2 YYEEEE. In the source study's methods: Estimation of nucleated cell counts relied on the amplification of reference gene primers. Some clones are missing from TCRdb's copy, which holds only in-frame ones; the method was immunoSEQ multiplex PCR. V and J calls and clone size are copied from that table; D and trimming were computed from the DNA. The sample consists of around 100,000 clones, 70% to 90% of them appearing once. The J gene is TRBJ1-2, the V gene TRBV5-6; D is ambiguous. This sequence originates from a man in his forties with active or convalescent COVID-19. The sequenced sample consisted of peripheral blood. As DNA, the CDR3 is TGTGCTAGCAGCCCCACAGAAAACTATGGCTACACCTTC. This translates into CASSPTENYGYTF.